These 5 T cell receptor beta chains were sequenced from one sample in a study of blood T cell repertoires in COVID-19. Generated by immunoSEQ multiplex PCR, the TCRdb table keeps only in-frame clones and is missing some. The sample yields roughly 110,000 clones, more than 70% seen once. The sequenced sample consisted of peripheral blood. Receptor source: a man between 65 and 85 years old with acute or convalescent COVID-19.

The V call is TRBV11-3, the J call TRBJ2-7; tentatively, D is TRBD1 (6 bases). The CDR3 is 13 residues long. Germline V gene lookup returns CDR1 SGHNT and CDR2 YENEEA. V was trimmed by 1 base and J by 5 bases, leaving 9 bases between them. The DNA for the CDR3 is TGTGCCAGCAGCTTAGGGGCAGGGGACGAGCAGTACTTC. It encodes CASSLGAGDEQYF.

This chain uses TRBV6-6 with TRBJ1-5, with 9 bases lining up with TRBD1. The germline V gene has CDR1 MNHNY and CDR2 SVGAGI (reference sequence). V trimming: 5 bases; J trimming: 7 bases; junction bases outside the gene matches: 12. The CDR3 is made up of 16 amino acids. In nucleotides, the CDR3 is TGTGCCAGCAGTCCCACAACAGGGGGCAGGGAGCAGCCCCAGCATTTT. Its translation is CASSPTTGGREQPQHF.

The chain uses TRBV20-1 and TRBJ1-4; D unresolved. The CDR3 contains 14 residues. Germline V gene data show CDR1 as DFQATT and CDR2 as SNEGSKA (reference sequence). Trimming stripped 3 bases from V and 4 bases from J, with 12 bases between. The chain's CDR3 is CSASSDGINEKLFF. The CDR3 nucleotides are TGCAGTGCTAGTAGCGACGGGATTAATGAAAAACTGTTTTTT.

The chain has TRBV2 and TRBJ2-2, with D uncertain. The CDR3 runs 14 residues. V was pared by 6 bases and J by 6 bases, with 14 bases between. Germline V gene sequence: CDR1 SNHLY, CDR2 FYNNEI. The CDR3 region is CASSSPESPGELFF. CDR3 sequence (DNA): TGTGCCAGCAGCTCTCCCGAGTCCCCCGGGGAGCTGTTTTTT.

This clone has just a few counts. V usage is TRBV18 and J usage is TRBJ1-6; D is uncertain. V was trimmed by 2 bases and J by 10 bases, leaving 15 bases between them. This CDR3 is built from 15 residues. CDR1 and CDR2 (germline): KGHSH, LQKENI. The CDR3 is CASSPSQVGDSPLHF. CDR3 DNA sequence: TGTGCCAGCTCACCAAGCCAGGTCGGCGACTCACCCCTCCACTTT.